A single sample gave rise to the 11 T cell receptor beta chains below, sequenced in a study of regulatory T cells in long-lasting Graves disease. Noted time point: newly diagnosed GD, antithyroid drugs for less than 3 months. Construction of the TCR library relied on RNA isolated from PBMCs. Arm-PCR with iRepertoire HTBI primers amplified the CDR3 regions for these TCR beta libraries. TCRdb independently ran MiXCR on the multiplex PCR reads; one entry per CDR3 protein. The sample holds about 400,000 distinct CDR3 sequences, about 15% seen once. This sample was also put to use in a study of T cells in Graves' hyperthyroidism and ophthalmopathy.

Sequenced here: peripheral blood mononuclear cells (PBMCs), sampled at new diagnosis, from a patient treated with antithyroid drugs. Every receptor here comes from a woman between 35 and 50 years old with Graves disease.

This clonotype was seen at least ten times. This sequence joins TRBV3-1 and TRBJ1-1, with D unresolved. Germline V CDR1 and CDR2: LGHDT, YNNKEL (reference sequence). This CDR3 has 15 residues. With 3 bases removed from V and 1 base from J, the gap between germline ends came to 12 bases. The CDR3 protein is CASSHPSSKNTEAFF. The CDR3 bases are TGTGCCAGCAGCCACCCCAGCAGCAAGAACACTGAAGCTTTCTTT.

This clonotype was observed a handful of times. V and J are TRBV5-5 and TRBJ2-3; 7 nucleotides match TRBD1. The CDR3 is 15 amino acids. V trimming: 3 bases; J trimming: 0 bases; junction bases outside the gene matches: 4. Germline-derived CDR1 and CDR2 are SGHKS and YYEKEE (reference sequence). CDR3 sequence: CASSWGTVSTDTQYF. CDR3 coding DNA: TGTGCCAGCAGCTGGGGGACAGTTAGCACAGATACGCAGTATTTT.

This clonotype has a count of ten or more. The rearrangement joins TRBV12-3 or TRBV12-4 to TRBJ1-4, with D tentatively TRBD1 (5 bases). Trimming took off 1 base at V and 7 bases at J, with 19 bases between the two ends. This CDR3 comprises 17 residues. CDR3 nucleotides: TGTGCCAGCAGTTTAGTCCTTCCGACAGACTCTGGTGAAAAACTGTTTTTT. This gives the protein CASSLVLPTDSGEKLFF.

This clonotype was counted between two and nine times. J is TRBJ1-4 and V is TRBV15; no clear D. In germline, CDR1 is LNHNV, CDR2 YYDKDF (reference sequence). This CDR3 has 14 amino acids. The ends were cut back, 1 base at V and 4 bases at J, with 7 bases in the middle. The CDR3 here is CATSRGYHNEKLFF. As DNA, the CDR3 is TGTGCCACCAGCAGAGGATACCATAATGAAAAACTGTTTTTT.

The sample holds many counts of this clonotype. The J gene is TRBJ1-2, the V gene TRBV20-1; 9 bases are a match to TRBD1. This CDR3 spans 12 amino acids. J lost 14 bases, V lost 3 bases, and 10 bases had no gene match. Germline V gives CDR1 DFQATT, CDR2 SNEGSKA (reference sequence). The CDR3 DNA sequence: TGCAGTGCTAGTGGGACAGGGAGGGTGGTTACCTTC. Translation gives CSASGTGRVVTF.

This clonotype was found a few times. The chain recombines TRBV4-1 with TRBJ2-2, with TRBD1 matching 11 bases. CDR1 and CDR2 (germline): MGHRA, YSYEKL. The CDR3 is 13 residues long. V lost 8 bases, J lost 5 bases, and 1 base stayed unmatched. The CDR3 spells CASRDRGTGELFF. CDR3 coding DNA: TGCGCCAGCCGGGACAGGGGGACCGGGGAGCTGTTTTTT.

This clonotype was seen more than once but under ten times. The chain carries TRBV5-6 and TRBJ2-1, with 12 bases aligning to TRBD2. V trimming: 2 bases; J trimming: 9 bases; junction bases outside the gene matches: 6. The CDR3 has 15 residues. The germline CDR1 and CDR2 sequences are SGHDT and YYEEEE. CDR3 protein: CASSFLAGGRGEQFF. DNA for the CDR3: TGTGCCAGCAGCTTCCTAGCGGGAGGGCGGGGTGAGCAGTTCTTC.

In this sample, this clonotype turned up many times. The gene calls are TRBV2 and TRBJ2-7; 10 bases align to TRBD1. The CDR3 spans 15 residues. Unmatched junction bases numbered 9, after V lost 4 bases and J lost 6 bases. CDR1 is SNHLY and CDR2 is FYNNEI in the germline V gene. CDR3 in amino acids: CASSVGTGAWGEQYF. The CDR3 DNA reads TGTGCCAGCAGTGTGGGGACAGGGGCGTGGGGCGAGCAGTACTTC.

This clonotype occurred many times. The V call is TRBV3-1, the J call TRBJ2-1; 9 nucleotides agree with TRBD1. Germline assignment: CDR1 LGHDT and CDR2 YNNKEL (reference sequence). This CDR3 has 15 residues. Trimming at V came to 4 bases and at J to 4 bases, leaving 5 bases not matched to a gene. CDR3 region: CASSLGTGQYNEQFF. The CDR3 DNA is TGTGCCAGCAGCCTCGGGACAGGGCAATACAATGAGCAGTTCTTC.

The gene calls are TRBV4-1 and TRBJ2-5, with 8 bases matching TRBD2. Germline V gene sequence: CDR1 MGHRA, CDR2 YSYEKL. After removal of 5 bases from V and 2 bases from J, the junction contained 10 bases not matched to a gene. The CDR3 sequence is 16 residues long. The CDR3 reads CASSSAEAGGQETQYF. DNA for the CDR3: TGCGCCAGCAGCTCGGCGGAGGCGGGAGGACAAGAGACCCAGTACTTC.

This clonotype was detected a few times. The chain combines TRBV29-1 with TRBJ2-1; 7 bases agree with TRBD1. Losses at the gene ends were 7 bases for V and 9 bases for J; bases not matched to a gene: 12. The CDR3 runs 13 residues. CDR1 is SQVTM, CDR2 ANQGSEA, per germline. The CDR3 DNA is TGCAGCGCCAACCATCGGGACAGTGGTGAGCAGTTCTTC. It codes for CSANHRDSGEQFF.